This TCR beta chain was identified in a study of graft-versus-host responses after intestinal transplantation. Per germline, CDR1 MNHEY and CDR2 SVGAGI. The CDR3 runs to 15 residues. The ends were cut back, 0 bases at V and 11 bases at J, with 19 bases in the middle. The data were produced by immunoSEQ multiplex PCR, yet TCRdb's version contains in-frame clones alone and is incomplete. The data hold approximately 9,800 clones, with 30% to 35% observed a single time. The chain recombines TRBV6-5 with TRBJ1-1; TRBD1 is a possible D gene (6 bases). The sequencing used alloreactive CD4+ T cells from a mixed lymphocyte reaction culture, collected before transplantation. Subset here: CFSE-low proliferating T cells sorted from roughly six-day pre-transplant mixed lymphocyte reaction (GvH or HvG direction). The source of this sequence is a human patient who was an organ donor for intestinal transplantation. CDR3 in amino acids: CASSYSIGRGWKAFF. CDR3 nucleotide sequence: TGTGCCAGCAGTTACTCGATAGGCAGGGGATGGAAGGCTTTCTTT.